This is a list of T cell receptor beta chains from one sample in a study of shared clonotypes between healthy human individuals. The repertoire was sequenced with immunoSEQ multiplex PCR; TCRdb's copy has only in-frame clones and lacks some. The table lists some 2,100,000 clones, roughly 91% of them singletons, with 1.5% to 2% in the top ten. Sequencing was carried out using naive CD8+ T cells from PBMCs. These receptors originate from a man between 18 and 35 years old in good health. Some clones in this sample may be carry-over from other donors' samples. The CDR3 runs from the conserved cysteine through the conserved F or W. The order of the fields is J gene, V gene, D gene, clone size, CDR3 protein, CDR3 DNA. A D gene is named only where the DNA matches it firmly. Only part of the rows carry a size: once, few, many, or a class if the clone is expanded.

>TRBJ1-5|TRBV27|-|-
CASSKTGGNQPQHF
TGTGCCAGCAGTAAAACGGGAGGCAATCAGCCCCAGCATTTT
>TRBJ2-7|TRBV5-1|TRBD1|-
CASSLTGGTEQYF
TGCGCCAGCAGTCTGACAGGGGGTACCGAGCAGTACTTC
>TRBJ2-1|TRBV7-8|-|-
CASSLIFGLATDYNEQFF
TGTGCCAGCAGCTTAATCTTCGGGCTAGCGACCGATTACAATGAGCAGTTCTTC
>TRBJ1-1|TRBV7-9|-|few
CASSSLRQMGDTEAFF
TGTGCCAGCAGCTCACTCCGACAGATGGGGGACACTGAAGCTTTCTTT
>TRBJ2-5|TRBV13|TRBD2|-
CASTGGARQETQYF
TGTGCCAGCACGGGGGGGGCACGGCAAGAGACCCAGTACTTC
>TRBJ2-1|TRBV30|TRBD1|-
CAWSTSGGREQFF
TGTGCCTGGAGTACCTCAGGGGGCCGCGAGCAGTTCTTC
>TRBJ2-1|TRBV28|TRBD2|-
CASSLGLAGNNEQFF
TGTGCCAGCAGTTTAGGGCTAGCGGGAAACAATGAGCAGTTCTTC
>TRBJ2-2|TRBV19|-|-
CASSIAGVYTGELFF
TGTGCCAGTAGTATAGCGGGAGTGTATACCGGGGAGCTGTTTTTT
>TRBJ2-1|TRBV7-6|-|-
CASSTPGVAGGPNEQFF
TGTGCCAGCAGCACCCCAGGGGTGGCGGGTGGCCCCAATGAGCAGTTCTTC
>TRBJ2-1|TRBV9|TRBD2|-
CASSDHQREEYNEQFF
TGTGCCAGCAGCGATCACCAGCGGGAGGAATACAATGAGCAGTTCTTC
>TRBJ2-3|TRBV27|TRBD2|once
CASSLLRASGADTQYF
TGTGCCAGCAGTTTACTCCGGGCTAGCGGGGCAGATACGCAGTATTTT
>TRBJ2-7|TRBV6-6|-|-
CASSSQGGSYEQYF
TGTGCCAGCAGTTCGCAGGGGGGCTCCTACGAGCAGTACTTC
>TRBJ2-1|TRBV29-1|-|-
CSVMRAAYNEQFF
TGCAGCGTTATGAGGGCCGCCTACAATGAGCAGTTCTTC
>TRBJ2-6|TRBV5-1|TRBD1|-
CASSFIPGQYSGANVLTF
TGCGCCAGCAGCTTTATACCGGGACAGTACTCTGGGGCCAACGTCCTGACTTTC
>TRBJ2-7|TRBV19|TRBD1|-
CASSHTGTGNEQYF
TGTGCCAGTAGTCATACCGGGACAGGGAACGAGCAGTACTTC
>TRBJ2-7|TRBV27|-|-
CASSPTSRGLYEQYF
TGTGCCAGCAGTCCAACTAGCCGGGGACTCTACGAGCAGTACTTC
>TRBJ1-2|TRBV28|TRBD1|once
CASSFRGRSGLYGYTF
TGTGCCAGCAGTTTCAGGGGGCGATCAGGCCTATATGGCTACACCTTC
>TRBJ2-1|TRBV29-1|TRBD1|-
CSVEYRDRGQGEQFF
TGCAGCGTTGAGTACCGGGACAGGGGGCAAGGTGAGCAGTTCTTC
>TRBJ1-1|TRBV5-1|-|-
CASSPPPAPEAFF
TGCGCCAGCAGCCCCCCGCCGGCCCCCGAAGCTTTCTTT
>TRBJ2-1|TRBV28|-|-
CASSSNNEQFF
TGTGCCAGCAGTTCCAACAATGAGCAGTTCTTC
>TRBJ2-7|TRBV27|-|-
CASARDEDYEQYF
TGTGCCAGCGCCCGGGACGAAGACTACGAGCAGTACTTC
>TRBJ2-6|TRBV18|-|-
CASSPPGGYSGANVLTF
TGTGCCAGCTCACCACCAGGGGGTTACTCTGGGGCCAACGTCCTGACTTTC
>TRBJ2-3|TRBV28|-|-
CASSLSGVETTDTQYF
TGTGCCAGCAGTTTGTCAGGGGTCGAGACCACAGATACGCAGTATTTT
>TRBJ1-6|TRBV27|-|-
CASSTRPPESSYNSPLHF
TGTGCCAGCAGTACCCGCCCTCCTGAGAGCTCCTATAATTCACCCCTCCACTTT
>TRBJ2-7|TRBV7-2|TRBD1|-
CASSPRTGLGEQYF
TGTGCCAGCAGCCCTCGGACAGGACTCGGAGAGCAGTACTTC
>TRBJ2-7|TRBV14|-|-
CASKGATSSYEQYF
TGTGCCAGCAAAGGGGCCACTAGCTCCTACGAGCAGTACTTC
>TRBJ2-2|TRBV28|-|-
CASSPTGNTGELFF
TGTGCCAGCAGTCCCACAGGGAACACCGGGGAGCTGTTTTTT
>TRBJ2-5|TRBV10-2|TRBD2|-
CASTPGLAVKETQYF
TGCGCCAGCACTCCGGGACTAGCGGTTAAAGAGACCCAGTACTTC
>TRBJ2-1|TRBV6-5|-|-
CASSLTARNEQFF
TGTGCCAGCAGCCTGACCGCCCGGAATGAGCAGTTCTTC
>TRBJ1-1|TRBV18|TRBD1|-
CASSPVLGGQVGTEAFF
TGTGCCAGCTCACCAGTTCTAGGGGGACAGGTGGGCACTGAAGCTTTCTTT
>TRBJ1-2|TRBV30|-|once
CAWSGIGGNYGYTF
TGTGCCTGGAGTGGTATCGGGGGCAACTATGGCTACACCTTC
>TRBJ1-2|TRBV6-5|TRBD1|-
CASSYDRGGGYGYTF
TGTGCCAGCAGTTACGATCGAGGGGGCGGCTATGGCTACACCTTC
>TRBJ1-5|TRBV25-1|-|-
CASSGGGGTPQPQHF
TGTGCCAGCAGTGGAGGGGGGGGGACGCCTCAGCCCCAGCATTTT
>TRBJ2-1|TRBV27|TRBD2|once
CASSSRTSGILYNEQFF
TGTGCCAGCAGTTCGCGGACTAGCGGGATTCTCTACAATGAGCAGTTCTTC
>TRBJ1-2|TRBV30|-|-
CAWSVPGNYGYTF
TGTGCCTGGAGTGTACCGGGGAACTATGGCTACACCTTC
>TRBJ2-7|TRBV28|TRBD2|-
CASSSGTSGYEQYF
TGTGCCAGCAGTTCTGGGACTAGCGGCTACGAGCAGTACTTC
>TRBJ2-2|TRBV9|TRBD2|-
CASSVGLELTGELFF
TGTGCCAGCAGCGTTGGACTAGAACTCACCGGGGAGCTGTTTTTT
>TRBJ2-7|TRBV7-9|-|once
CASSLVRQPYEQYF
TGTGCCAGCAGCTTAGTTCGGCAGCCCTACGAGCAGTACTTC
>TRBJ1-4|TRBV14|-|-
CASSPWGGHEKLFF
TGTGCCAGCAGCCCTTGGGGGGGGCACGAAAAACTGTTTTTT
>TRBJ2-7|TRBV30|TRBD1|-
CAWSVLAGGFYEQYF
TGTGCCTGGAGTGTACTGGCAGGGGGCTTCTACGAGCAGTACTTC
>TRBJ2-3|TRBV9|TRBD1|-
CASSVGTDTDTQYF
TGTGCCAGCAGCGTGGGGACAGACACAGATACGCAGTATTTT
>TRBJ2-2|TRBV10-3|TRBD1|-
CAISDRVGTGELFF
TGTGCCATCAGCGACAGGGTGGGCACCGGGGAGCTGTTTTTT
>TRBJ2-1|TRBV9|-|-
CASSVGDRRHEQFF
TGTGCCAGCAGCGTAGGGGATAGGAGGCATGAGCAGTTCTTC
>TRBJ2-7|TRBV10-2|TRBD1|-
CASSGGDRSVFEQYF
TGCGCCAGCAGTGGAGGGGACAGGTCTGTATTTGAGCAGTACTTC
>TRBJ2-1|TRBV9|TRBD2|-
CASSVDRLADYNEQFF
TGTGCCAGCAGCGTAGATAGACTAGCGGACTACAATGAGCAGTTCTTC
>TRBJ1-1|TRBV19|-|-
CASTLWGPGTRTEAFF
TGTGCCAGTACCCTCTGGGGTCCTGGGACACGCACTGAAGCTTTCTTT
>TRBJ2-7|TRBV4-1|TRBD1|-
CASSHGQGPANEQYF
TGCGCCAGCAGCCACGGACAGGGGCCCGCCAACGAGCAGTACTTC
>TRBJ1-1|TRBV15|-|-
CATSRPGGIYGTEAFF
TGTGCCACCAGCAGACCCGGGGGTATATATGGCACTGAAGCTTTCTTT
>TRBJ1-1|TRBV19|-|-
CASRGTAGGGNTEAFF
TGTGCCAGTCGGGGGACCGCCGGAGGGGGGAACACTGAAGCTTTCTTT